This T cell receptor (delta chain) was recorded in a study of gamma-delta chains in newborns, infants, children. Study-level background: Polyclonal expansion of innate γδ T cells after birth follows microbial exposure.

To note about this clone: The same CDR3 can be traced to other DNA sequences in this sample.

TCRdb re-called clones from the reads using CATT. Among about 8,000 delta-chain clones listed, about 1.6% were seen once. Germline CDR1 reads TSWWSYY; CDR2 reads QGS. This CDR3 is 19 amino acids long. V was trimmed by 0 bases and J by 0 bases, leaving 20 bases between them. The sample taken for sequencing was blood. The V call is TRDV1, the J call TRDJ1; D possibly corresponds to TRDD3 (6 bases). This TCR was sampled from a child who was a newborn, infant or young child, either healthy, febrile or measles-vaccinated (not recorded which). CDR3 nucleotide sequence: TGTGCTCTTGGGGAACTACGCTCACTGGGTCAGTCGTACACCGATAAACTCATCTTT. It yields the protein CALGELRSLGQSYTDKLIF.